The table lists the clone carrying this T cell receptor beta chain with many counts. Its antigen is not identified. TCR beta CDR3 amplification used RNA transcripts. HTBI primers were employed in first-round RT-PCR, then a second-round multiplex PCR followed. A single record per CDR3 protein comes from TCRdb applying MiXCR to the multiplex PCR reads. The sample has about 400,000 distinct CDR3 sequences, around 20% seen once. This sample is drawn from a study of Graves' ophthalmopathy and Graves' hyperthyroidism. Study-wide results and caveats: Detected in blood as well were most expanded thyroid clonotypes with frequency above 0.001.

The V gene's germline CDR1 is SGHTS and CDR2 YDEGEE. CDR3 length: 14 residues. V lost 4 bases, J lost 6 bases, and 14 bases lay in between. Ineligible for inclusion were patients with other autoimmune diseases, uncontrolled infections, pregnancy or lactation. The V call is TRBV5-8, the J call TRBJ1-5; a weak D match, TRBD1 (5 bases). Sequenced input: peripheral blood. This clonotype originated in a young woman with Graves' ophthalmopathy. The CDR3, as DNA: TGTGCCAGCAGCCCCTGGTGGGGCGGTCAGCCCCAGCATTTT. It encodes CASSPWWGGQPQHF.